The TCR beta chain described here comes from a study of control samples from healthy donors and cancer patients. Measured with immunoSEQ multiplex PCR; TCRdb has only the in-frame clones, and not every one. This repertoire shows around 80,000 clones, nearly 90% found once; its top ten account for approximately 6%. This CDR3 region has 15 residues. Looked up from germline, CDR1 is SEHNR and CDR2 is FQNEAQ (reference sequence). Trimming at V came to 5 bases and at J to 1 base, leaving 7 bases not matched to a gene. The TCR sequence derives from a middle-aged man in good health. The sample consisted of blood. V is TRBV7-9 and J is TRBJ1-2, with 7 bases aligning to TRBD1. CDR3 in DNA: TGTGCCAGCAGCGATGGGGACAGTGATAACTATGGCTACACCTTC. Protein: CASSDGDSDNYGYTF.